This T cell receptor beta chain originates from a study of beta chain features in type 1 diabetes. Across the whole study: No patient-donor differences in age, gender, total cells or subset yield. In all, around 100,000,000 sorted cells from all samples were analyzed. Study-wide results and limits: For Type 1 diabetes patients, all four CD4+ subsets carried TCRB CDR3s that were moderately but significantly shorter. Any role of HLA type in TCRB rearrangement remained unresolved here.

The germline gives CDR1 LNHNV, CDR2 YYDKDF (reference sequence). This CDR3 contains 14 residues. V lost 4 bases, J lost 0 bases, and 9 bases lay in between. On this clone: Its antigen remains unknown.

The isolated RNA, all of it, was reverse transcribed, so expressed TCRB transcripts were what got sequenced. Using immunoSEQ multiplex PCR, the repertoire was profiled, and TCRdb retains in-frame clones only, with some absent. The sample has about 650,000 clones; about an eighth are singletons. In all sorted populations, purity surpassed 98%. The TCR originated in a man aged 25 to 40 with type 1 diabetes. What was sequenced was naive CD4+ T cells from blood. The chain carries TRBV15 and TRBJ1-2; no definite D call. The DNA for the CDR3 is TGTGCCACCAGCAAAGGCGGAGCTAACTATGGCTACACCTTC. This codes for CATSKGGANYGYTF.